At least ten counts were recorded for the clone carrying this T cell receptor (beta chain). Its specificity is unknown. Construction of the TCRbeta library involved unique molecular identifiers. TCRdb re-derived calls from the PCR reads in MiXCR, one entry per CDR3 protein. This repertoire shows about 250,000 distinct CDR3 sequences, roughly a quarter found once; its top ten account for around 4.8%. The data originate from a study of T-cell reconstitution after alpha-beta-depleted transplantation in children. CDR3 length: 15 residues. Unmatched junction bases numbered 5, after V lost 1 base and J lost 2 bases. The germline V gene has CDR1 SQVTM and CDR2 ANQGSEA. Whole-study results and caveats: Certain patients had high TCRbeta diversity at day 60, and it came from recipient T cells and thymic progenitors that survived.

This sample comprised PBMCs, mostly from graft donor cells, obtained 360 days after TCRalphabeta/CD19-depleted stem cell transplant. V usage is TRBV29-1 and J usage is TRBJ2-5, with 9 bases that match TRBD2. This TCR came from a female patient between 2 and 10 years old who had a stem cell transplant for congenital amegakaryocytic thrombocytopenia, so the T cells may come from the graft donor. The CDR3 nucleotides are TGCAGCGTTGAAGCCCAGACTAGCGGACAAGAGACCCAGTACTTC. This translates into CSVEAQTSGQETQYF.